This TCR beta chain was obtained from a study of a mutant IDH1 vaccine in newly diagnosed glioma. Overall study: Beginning 4-6 weeks after radiotherapy alone, or with temozolomide cycles, vaccination took place. Sex among treated patients split 62.5% male, roughly 40% female; mean age was about 43 years.

Note on this clone: The target antigen is unknown.

Time point meaning: week 47, end of study. The study gave 300 ug of mutant IDH1 20-mer peptide per vaccine dose, with topical imiquimod. New WHO grade 3 or 4 astrocytomas that were IDH1-mutant and ATRX-lost occurred in the donors. Assay used: immunoSEQ multiplex PCR; TCRdb lists only in-frame clones, some missing. Here the sample spans around 84,000 clones, roughly four fifths being singletons. This clonotype originated in a man aged 35 to 55 with glioma. The input for sequencing was PBMCs, taken from a glioma patient whose treatment included an IDH1 peptide vaccine.

The DNA for the CDR3 is TGTGCCAGCAGCTTGGTCGGCACAGGGGGTCGCTGCGAGCAGTACTTC. Residues: CASSLVGTGGRCEQYF. The chain recombines TRBV5-6 with TRBJ2-7; 8 nucleotides agree with TRBD1. Trimming cost V 0 bases and J 6 bases; bases outside gene matches: 11. The V gene's germline CDR1 is SGHDT and CDR2 YYEEEE. The CDR3 totals 16 residues.